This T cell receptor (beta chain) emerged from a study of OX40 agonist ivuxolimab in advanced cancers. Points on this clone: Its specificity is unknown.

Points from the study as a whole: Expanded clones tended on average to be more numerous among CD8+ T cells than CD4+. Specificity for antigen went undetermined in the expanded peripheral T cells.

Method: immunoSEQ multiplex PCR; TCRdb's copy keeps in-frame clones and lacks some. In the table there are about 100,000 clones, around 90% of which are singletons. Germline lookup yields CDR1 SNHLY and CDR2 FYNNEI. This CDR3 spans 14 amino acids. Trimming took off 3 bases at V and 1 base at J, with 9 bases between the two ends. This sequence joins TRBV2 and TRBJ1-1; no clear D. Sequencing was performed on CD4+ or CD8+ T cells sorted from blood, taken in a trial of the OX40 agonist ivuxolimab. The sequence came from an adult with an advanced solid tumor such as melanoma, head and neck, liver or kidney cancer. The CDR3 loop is CASSERRQNTEAFF. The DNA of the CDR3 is TGTGCCAGCAGTGAGAGGCGGCAGAACACTGAAGCTTTCTTT.